This passage covers 18 T cell receptor beta chains from one sample sequenced in a study of T-cell memory formation after mild COVID-19. Using its own MiXCR run on the 5' RACE reads, TCRdb lists one record per CDR3 protein. The sample includes about 430,000 distinct CDR3 sequences, approximately 24% seen only once; the top ten take 7% to 9.5%. The specimen was PBMCs or a T cell subset sorted from them (not recorded which). The receptor source for this set is an adult woman who had mild COVID-19 (a few samples of this study predate the infection). Cell type and time point are not known.

This clonotype was found a few times. This chain joins TRBV5-1 and TRBJ2-3; TRBD1 matches at 11 bases. Germline lookup yields CDR1 SGHRS and CDR2 YFSETQ. The CDR3 sequence is 15 residues long. Trimming removed 4 bases from V and 4 bases from J; junction bases left unmatched: 5. CDR3 sequence reads: CASSRGQGDPDTQYF. The CDR3 nucleotides are TGCGCCAGCAGCCGGGGACAGGGGGACCCAGATACGCAGTATTTT.

This clonotype turned up a few times. The V call is TRBV4-2, the J call TRBJ2-1; D remains ambiguous. This CDR3 is built from 13 residues. V was pared by 1 base and J by 8 bases, with 9 bases between. CDR1 is LGHNA, CDR2 YNFKEQ, per germline. CDR3 amino acids: CASSQGMADEQFF. As DNA, the CDR3 is TGTGCCAGCAGCCAAGGTATGGCCGATGAGCAGTTCTTC.

This clonotype was seen ten or more times. The rearrangement joins TRBV5-1 to TRBJ2-7; TRBD2 matches at 7 bases. Per germline, CDR1 SGHRS and CDR2 YFSETQ. There are 15 residues in the CDR3. The junction had 5 bases not matched to a gene; V was cut back by 0 bases and J by 2 bases. The CDR3, as DNA: TGCGCCAGCAGCTTGGGGCTAGCGGCAACCTACGAGCAGTACTTC. Its translation: CASSLGLAATYEQYF. Full variable domain (remainder filled in from reference TRBV5-1 and TRBJ2-7): KAGVTQTPRYLIKTRGQQVTLSCSPISGHRSVSWYQQTPGQGLQFLFEYFSETQRNKGNFPGRFSGRQFSNSRSEMNVSTLELGDSALYLCASSLGLAATYEQYFGPGTRLTVT.

This clonotype has just a few counts. J is TRBJ2-7 and V is TRBV7-2; D possibly matches TRBD1 or TRBD2 (7 bases each). From germline, CDR1 is SGHTA and CDR2 FQGNSA. The CDR3 consists of 16 residues. Between the trimmed V and J ends, which lost 4 bases and 1 base, there was a span of 17 bases. CDR3 sequence: CASSSLGRGGSYEQYF. The CDR3 DNA sequence: TGTGCCAGCAGCTCATTGGGCAGGGGGGGTTCCTACGAGCAGTACTTC.

The gene calls are TRBV18 and TRBJ1-2, with D possibly matching TRBD1 (5 bases). The CDR3 length is 17 residues. V was shortened by 6 bases and J by 0 bases, with 20 bases between the two germline ends. Germline V gene sequence: CDR1 KGHSH, CDR2 LQKENI. The CDR3 DNA sequence: TGTGCCAGCTCCAAGGGTACACAGGCGGAGTCTAACTATGGCTACACCTTC. Its translation is CASSKGTQAESNYGYTF.

The chain combines TRBV2 with TRBJ2-7, with TRBD1 matching 8 bases. The CDR3 runs 12 residues. Trimming at V came to 4 bases and at J to 5 bases, leaving 1 base not matched to a gene. Germline values: CDR1 SNHLY, CDR2 FYNNEI. The CDR3 DNA sequence: TGTGCCAGCAGTGGGACAGGGCACGAGCAGTACTTC. Translation gives CASSGTGHEQYF.

J is TRBJ2-5 and V is TRBV12-3 or TRBV12-4; D is perhaps TRBD1 (5 bases). This CDR3 region has 14 residues. The V and J ends lost 6 bases and 5 bases respectively, with 16 bases between them. CDR3 DNA: TGTGCCAGCAGCCTTGACAGTCCTCGGGAGACCCAGTACTTC. This encodes CASSLDSPRETQYF.

This clonotype occurred a few times. The chain uses TRBV28 and TRBJ1-1; maybe TRBD1 (5 bases). V lost 10 bases, J lost 3 bases, and 9 bases lay in between. Germline V lookup: CDR1 MDHEN, CDR2 SYDVKM. This CDR3 is 11 amino acids long. CDR3 sequence reads: CATRGHTEAFF. CDR3 nucleotides: TGTGCCACTCGGGGACACACTGAAGCTTTCTTT.

The V call is TRBV9, the J call TRBJ2-1; D is possibly TRBD1 or TRBD2 (5 bases each). Germline assignment: CDR1 SGDLS and CDR2 YYNGEE. This CDR3 contains 15 residues. Between the trimmed V and J ends, which lost 0 bases and 7 bases, there was a span of 14 bases. The CDR3 spells CASSVGGSRGNEQFF. The DNA of the CDR3 is TGTGCCAGCAGCGTAGGGGGGAGTAGGGGTAATGAGCAGTTCTTC. The whole variable domain, remainder taken from reference TRBV9 and TRBJ2-1, is DSGVTQTPKHLITATGQRVTLRCSPRSGDLSVYWYQQSLDQGLQFLIQYYNGEERAKGNILERFSAQQFPDLHSELNLSSLELGDSALYFCASSVGGSRGNEQFFGPGTRLTVL.

V is TRBV7-8 and J is TRBJ2-4; D may be TRBD1 (6 bases). Per germline, CDR1 SGHVS and CDR2 FQNEAQ. This CDR3 has 19 residues. The germline V and J ends were trimmed by 5 bases and 0 bases, with 23 bases remaining between them. The CDR3 loop reads CASSTQSVDRFQAKNIQYF. The CDR3 region has the DNA TGTGCCAGCAGCACTCAATCAGTAGACAGGTTCCAAGCCAAAAACATTCAGTACTTC.

The rearrangement uses TRBV4-1 and TRBJ2-2; 8 bases are a match to TRBD2. The CDR3 spans 18 residues. V was clipped by 0 bases and J by 5 bases; unmatched bases: 11. In germline, CDR1 is MGHRA, CDR2 YSYEKL. CDR3 DNA sequence: TGCGCCAGCAGCCAAGACCCTAGGGGACTAGGGGGGACCGGGGAGCTGTTTTTT. Translating it yields CASSQDPRGLGGTGELFF.

The chain carries TRBV7-9 and TRBJ2-7; the match to TRBD2 covers 11 bases. V dropped 2 bases and J dropped 4; count of bases not matched to a gene: 10. Germline-derived CDR1 and CDR2 are SEHNR and FQNEAQ (reference sequence). There are 17 residues in the CDR3. CDR3: CASSLTAAGTSGYEQYF. CDR3 bases: TGTGCCAGCAGCTTAACGGCCGCCGGGACTAGCGGATACGAGCAGTACTTC. Full variable domain (missing parts from reference TRBV7-9 and TRBJ2-7): DTGVSQNPRHKITKRGQNVTFRCDPISEHNRLYWYRQTLGQGPEFLTYFQNEAQLEKSRLLSDRFSAERPKGSFSTLEIQRTEQGDSAMYLCASSLTAAGTSGYEQYFGPGTRLTVT.

The chain has TRBV25-1 and TRBJ2-3, with 7 nucleotides matching TRBD2. Germline CDR1 and CDR2: MGHDK and SYGVNS. The CDR3 loop spans 18 amino acids. Germline trimming cut 8 bases from V and 2 bases from J; bases unmatched to any gene: 19. The CDR3 DNA is TGTGCCAGCCGCTTCGGGCGTTCTAAAGCGGGGAACACAGATACGCAGTATTTT. Its protein is CASRFGRSKAGNTDTQYF.

This clonotype has just one count. The chain carries TRBV15 and TRBJ2-7; maybe TRBD2 (7 bases). This CDR3 is 15 amino acids long. CDR1 is LNHNV, CDR2 YYDKDF, per germline (reference sequence). With 5 bases removed from V and 3 bases from J, the gap between germline ends came to 17 bases. The CDR3 nucleotides are TGTGCCACCAGCGCGGGGGCAACGGGCCTCTACGAGCAGTACTTC. It is translated as CATSAGATGLYEQYF. The whole variable domain, filled in from reference TRBV15 and TRBJ2-7, reads DAMVIQNPRYQVTQFGKPVTLSCSQTLNHNVMYWYQQKSSQAPKLLFHYYDKDFNNEADTPDNFQSRRPNTSFCFLDIRSPGLGDTAMYLCATSAGATGLYEQYFGPGTRLTVT.

The chain uses TRBV6-5 and TRBJ2-5, with 7 bases lining up with TRBD1. The CDR3 spans 14 residues. The V and J ends lost 0 bases and 3 bases, in that order; junction bases with no gene match: 1. CDR1 and CDR2 (germline): MNHEY, SVGAGI. CDR3 loop: CASSYSGTEETQYF. In nucleotides, the CDR3 is TGTGCCAGCAGTTACTCGGGGACAGAAGAGACCCAGTACTTC.

The chain carries TRBV7-6 and TRBJ1-1, with unresolved D. V gave up 5 bases and J gave up 1 base, with 14 bases separating them. The length of the CDR3 is 15 residues. Germline-derived CDR1 and CDR2 are SGHVS and FNYEAQ. The CDR3 protein is CASSTHGPGNTEAFF. The CDR3 bases are TGTGCCAGCAGCACTCACGGACCAGGGAACACTGAAGCTTTCTTT.

This rearrangement joins TRBV3-1 to TRBJ2-6, with 7 bases identical to TRBD1. CDR1 LGHDT and CDR2 YNNKEL come from the germline V gene (reference sequence). The CDR3 extends over 15 amino acids. With 8 bases clipped from V and 2 bases from J, the junction kept 6 bases outside the gene matches. The CDR3: CASATGVAGANVLTF. Written as DNA, the CDR3 is TGTGCCAGCGCCACAGGGGTTGCTGGGGCCAACGTCCTGACTTTC.

This clonotype was counted between two and nine times. This chain joins TRBV11-2 and TRBJ2-1, with TRBD2 matching over 10 bases. Germline V gene sequence: CDR1 SGHAT, CDR2 FQNNGV. This CDR3 contains 15 residues. With 5 bases clipped from V and 2 bases from J, the junction kept 3 bases outside the gene matches. Here the CDR3 reads CASSRAGGPYNEQFF. CDR3 nucleotides: TGTGCCAGCAGCCGAGCGGGAGGGCCCTACAATGAGCAGTTCTTC. Complete variable domain (other parts from reference TRBV11-2 and TRBJ2-1): EAGVAQSPRYKIIEKRQSVAFWCNPISGHATLYWYQQILGQGPKLLIQFQNNGVVDDSQLPKDRFSAERLKGVDSTLKIQPAKLEDSAVYLCASSRAGGPYNEQFFGPGTRLTVL.